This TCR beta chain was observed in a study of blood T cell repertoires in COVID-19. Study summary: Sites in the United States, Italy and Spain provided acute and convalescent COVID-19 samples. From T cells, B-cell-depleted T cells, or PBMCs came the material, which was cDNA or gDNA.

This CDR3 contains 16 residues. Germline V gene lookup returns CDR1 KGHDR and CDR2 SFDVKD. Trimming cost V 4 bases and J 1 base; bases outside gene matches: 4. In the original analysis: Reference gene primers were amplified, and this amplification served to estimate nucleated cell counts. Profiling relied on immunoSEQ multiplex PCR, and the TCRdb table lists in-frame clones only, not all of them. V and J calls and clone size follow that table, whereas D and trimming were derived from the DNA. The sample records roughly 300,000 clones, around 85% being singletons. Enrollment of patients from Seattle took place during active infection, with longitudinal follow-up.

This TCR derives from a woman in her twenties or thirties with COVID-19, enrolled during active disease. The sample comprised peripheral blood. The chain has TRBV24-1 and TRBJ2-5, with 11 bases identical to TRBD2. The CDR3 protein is CATSDTSGGPQETQYF. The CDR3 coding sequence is TGTGCCACCAGTGACACTAGCGGGGGCCCCCAAGAGACCCAGTACTTC.